This paragraph covers one TCR beta chain sequence. Its specificity is not known. This entry belongs to a study of T cell responses to AZD1222 COVID-19 vaccine. CDR3 length: 15 amino acids. Per the germline V gene, CDR1 is SGHAT and CDR2 is FQDESV (reference sequence). Trimming shortened V by 5 bases and J by 1 base, and 15 bases separated the two germline ends. Study-wide findings and caveats: After the peak T cell response, and only then, were repertoires sampled.

The repertoire was sequenced with immunoSEQ multiplex PCR; TCRdb's copy has only in-frame clones and lacks some. Here the sample spans about 180,000 clones, 88% being singletons. This chain uses TRBV11-1 with TRBJ2-7; D is undetermined. This sequence originates from an adult who received the AZD1222 COVID-19 vaccine. This material consisted of peripheral blood, taken 28 days after the second AZD1222 dose. The CDR3 spells CASSLRRQQSYEQYF. For the CDR3, the DNA is TGTGCCAGCAGCCTCCGCCGGCAGCAGTCCTACGAGCAGTACTTC.